This TCR beta chain was captured by sequencing in a study of a mutant IDH1 vaccine in newly diagnosed glioma. General study results and limits: Of all patients, nearly 95% showed vaccine-induced immune responses.

Per the germline V gene, CDR1 is SEHNR and CDR2 is FQNEAQ (reference sequence). Trimming at V came to 7 bases and at J to 6 bases, leaving 16 bases not matched to a gene. The CDR3 has 16 amino acids. Time point indicated: baseline, week 1 (first vaccination visit). This sample's treatment: pre-vaccination baseline after standard-of-care therapy. The protocol was immunoSEQ multiplex PCR, while the TCRdb copy is restricted to in-frame clones and leaves out a portion. This sample carries 25,000 to 35,000 clones, approximately 80% of them seen once, and the ten largest clones take 15% to 20%. Notes on this clone: What it binds is unknown.

The material sequenced was PBMCs, taken from a glioma patient treated with radiotherapy, temozolomide or both. The sequence was obtained from a man under 40 with glioma. The V call is TRBV7-9, the J call TRBJ2-7, with 9 bases that match TRBD1. CDR3 region: CASTKLGTGISVEQYF. For the CDR3, the DNA is TGTGCCAGCACCAAACTTGGGACAGGGATTTCGGTCGAGCAGTACTTC.